The 27 T cell receptor beta chains in this list originate from one sample, sequenced in a study of blood T cells in healthy people across ages (dated by TCRdb to about 2015). The method was 5' RACE. TCRdb shows the sequencer as Illumina HiSeq 2500. The second PCR ran for about 6 to 11 cycles and used a J-beta primer mix along with a sample-barcoded 5' primer. The public reads were quality trimmed at Q25 with fastp and then assembled into clones with MiXCR by TCRdb, keeping productive beta chains. CDR3 protein duplicates are merged, each entry listing the most common genes and DNA. For this sample the table gives over 750,000 distinct CDR3 sequences, of which more than 20% were detected only once. The ten largest make up 8% to 10% of the sample. A further study also used this sample, focusing on T cells of mothers and their children.

Sequencing was carried out using blood. The receptors shown here come from a boy younger than 18 in good health.

The chain links TRBV19 to TRBJ1-2; 7 bases are a match to TRBD1. Per the germline V gene, CDR1 is LNHDA and CDR2 is SQIVND (reference sequence). This CDR3 has 14 residues. Germline trimming cut 3 bases from V and 2 bases from J; bases unmatched to any gene: 3. The CDR3 sequence is CASSIRGANYGYTF. The DNA for the CDR3 is TGTGCCAGTAGTATCAGGGGGGCGAACTATGGCTACACCTTC.

This clonotype has just a few counts. The chain uses TRBV12-3 or TRBV12-4 and TRBJ1-4, with D perhaps matching TRBD1 (5 bases). Trimming stripped 6 bases from V and 3 bases from J, with 11 bases between. CDR3 length equals 14 residues. The CDR3, as DNA: TGTGCCAGCAGCCAGGGCGATTCTAATGAAAAACTGTTTTTT. It translates to CASSQGDSNEKLFF.

In DNA form, the CDR3 reads TGTGCCTGGCCCGACAGGGGCTCCTACGAGCAGTACTTC. Its protein product is CAWPDRGSYEQYF. The J gene is TRBJ2-7, the V gene TRBV28; TRBD1 matches at 8 bases. Germline V CDR1 and CDR2: MDHEN, SYDVKM. The V segment lost 11 bases and the J segment 0 bases; nucleotides outside the gene matches: 6. The CDR3 is made up of 13 amino acids. Full variable domain (missing parts from reference TRBV28 and TRBJ2-7): DVKVTQSSRYLVKRTGEKVFLECVQDMDHENMFWYRQDPGLGLRLIYFSYDVKMKEKGDIPEGYSVSREKKERFSLILESASTNQTSMYLCAWPDRGSYEQYFGPGTRLTVT.

In its sample, this clonotype was seen once. The V gene is TRBV7-9, the J gene TRBJ1-1; D perhaps matches TRBD1 (5 bases). Germline assignment: CDR1 SEHNR and CDR2 FQNEAQ (reference sequence). The V end lost 0 bases, the J end lost 4 bases, and 9 bases lay between the germline ends. The CDR3 consists of 14 residues. The CDR3 is CASSLAGGITEAFF. CDR3 DNA sequence: TGTGCCAGCAGCTTAGCGGGGGGTATCACTGAAGCTTTCTTT. Based on the CDR3 plus reference TRBV7-9 and TRBJ1-1, the full variable domain is DTGVSQNPRHKITKRGQNVTFRCDPISEHNRLYWYRQTLGQGPEFLTYFQNEAQLEKSRLLSDRFSAERPKGSFSTLEIQRTEQGDSAMYLCASSLAGGITEAFFGQGTRLTVV.

The chain joins TRBV7-2 to TRBJ2-7, with 9 bases fitting TRBD2. The CDR3 has 15 amino acids. The junction had 5 bases not matched to a gene; V was cut back by 3 bases and J by 2 bases. In germline, CDR1 is SGHTA, CDR2 FQGNSA. The CDR3 is CASSFGGGAPYEQYF. CDR3 DNA sequence: TGTGCCAGCAGCTTCGGCGGGGGGGCTCCCTACGAGCAGTACTTC.

There are a few counts of this clonotype. V gene TRBV5-5 combines with J gene TRBJ2-3, with 15 bases fitting TRBD2. Trimming cost V 4 bases and J 6 bases; bases outside gene matches: 6. Germline CDR1 and CDR2: SGHKS and YYEKEE (reference sequence). The CDR3 contains 16 residues. The CDR3: CASSLTGTSGRDTQYF. CDR3 coding DNA: TGTGCCAGCAGCCTAACCGGGACTAGCGGGAGGGATACGCAGTATTTT. The full variable domain, its missing parts supplied by reference TRBV5-5 and TRBJ2-3, is DAGVTQSPTHLIKTRGQQVTLRCSPISGHKSVSWYQQVLGQGPQFIFQYYEKEERGRGNFPDRFSARQFPNYSSELNVNALLLGDSALYLCASSLTGTSGRDTQYFGPGTRLTVL.

This clonotype was seen more than once but under ten times. This chain links TRBV7-9 with TRBJ1-3; D ambiguous. From germline, CDR1 is SEHNR and CDR2 FQNEAQ (reference sequence). The length of the CDR3 is 13 residues. Trimming shortened V by 4 bases and J by 8 bases, and 12 bases separated the two germline ends. Written as DNA, the CDR3 is TGTGCCAGCAGCTCGTGGGATGTGGACACCATATATTTT. As protein: CASSSWDVDTIYF. Together with reference TRBV7-9 and TRBJ1-3, the CDR3 gives the full variable domain: DTGVSQNPRHKITKRGQNVTFRCDPISEHNRLYWYRQTLGQGPEFLTYFQNEAQLEKSRLLSDRFSAERPKGSFSTLEIQRTEQGDSAMYLCASSSWDVDTIYFGEGSWLTVV.

In this sample, this clonotype turned up a few times. V and J are TRBV6-2 or TRBV6-3 and TRBJ2-1; 8 bases align to TRBD2. J lost 3 bases, V lost 6 bases, and 13 bases had no gene match. This CDR3 is built from 17 residues. The germline V gene encodes CDR1 MNHEY and CDR2 SVGEGT. The CDR3 region is CASRAQAGEKYYNEQFF. In nucleotides, the CDR3 is TGTGCCAGCAGGGCCCAAGCGGGGGAGAAATACTACAATGAGCAGTTCTTC.

In this sample, this clonotype turned up a few times. The chain is built from TRBV12-3 or TRBV12-4 and TRBJ2-7; D is uncertain. The J call may be incorrect, as the DNA end agrees better with TRBJ2-1. The CDR3 runs to 13 residues. CDR3 nucleotides: TGTGCCAGCAGTTTAGCGCTGGCTGGAGAGCAGTTCTTC. Translating gives CASSLALAGEQFF.

This clonotype showed up just a few times. The chain employs TRBV2 and TRBJ2-4, with TRBD1 matching 7 bases. The CDR3 has 13 amino acids. The germline V gene encodes CDR1 SNHLY and CDR2 FYNNEI. The ends lost 3 bases at V and 8 bases at J; junction bases unmatched: 4. The CDR3 is CASSDDRVDIQYF. As DNA, the CDR3 is TGTGCCAGCAGTGACGACAGGGTGGACATTCAGTACTTC.

V and J are TRBV5-5 and TRBJ1-6; D ambiguous. CDR3 length: 17 amino acids. Trimming shortened V by 4 bases and J by 8 bases, and 22 bases separated the two germline ends. The germline gives CDR1 SGHKS, CDR2 YYEKEE (reference sequence). The DNA for the CDR3 is TGTGCCAGCAGCCCGGACCAGACGGCAGGTTCTGATTCACCCCTCCACTTT. Its protein is CASSPDQTAGSDSPLHF. Full variable domain (remainder filled in from reference TRBV5-5 and TRBJ1-6): DAGVTQSPTHLIKTRGQQVTLRCSPISGHKSVSWYQQVLGQGPQFIFQYYEKEERGRGNFPDRFSARQFPNYSSELNVNALLLGDSALYLCASSPDQTAGSDSPLHFGNGTRLTVT.

V is TRBV11-2 and J is TRBJ1-2; a weak D match, TRBD1 (6 bases). CDR3 length: 12 amino acids. The V and J ends lost 5 bases and 7 bases respectively, with 11 bases between them. Germline V gene sequence: CDR1 SGHAT, CDR2 FQNNGV. The CDR3 spells CASSETGSGYTF. The CDR3 nucleotides read TGTGCCAGCAGCGAAACAGGGTCTGGCTACACCTTC. Looking up the rest from reference TRBV11-2 and TRBJ1-2 gives the full variable domain: EAGVAQSPRYKIIEKRQSVAFWCNPISGHATLYWYQQILGQGPKLLIQFQNNGVVDDSQLPKDRFSAERLKGVDSTLKIQPAKLEDSAVYLCASSETGSGYTFGSGTRLTVV.

V and J are TRBV20-1 and TRBJ2-1, with D possibly TRBD2 on 5 matching bases. V lost 2 bases, J lost 7 bases, and 12 bases lay in between. This CDR3 is 13 amino acids long. Germline CDR1 and CDR2: DFQATT and SNEGSKA (reference sequence). The CDR3 DNA is TGCAGTGCTAGACCGGGGATTTCGAATGAGCAGTTCTTC. This codes for CSARPGISNEQFF.

The sample holds a few counts of this clonotype. The rearrangement links TRBV24-1 to TRBJ2-4; D gene uncertain. The V gene's germline CDR1 is KGHDR and CDR2 SFDVKD. This CDR3 region has 14 residues. V was cut by 9 bases and J by 0 bases, with 11 bases left in between. CDR3 in amino acids: CATQCRVAKNIQYF. The CDR3 coding sequence is TGTGCCACCCAATGTAGGGTAGCCAAAAACATTCAGTACTTC.

The table lists this clonotype with many counts. The chain employs TRBV5-1 and TRBJ2-7; D is ambiguous. Trimming left V 0 bases short and J 7 bases short, with 17 bases between. Germline lookup yields CDR1 SGHRS and CDR2 YFSETQ. The CDR3 is made up of 15 amino acids. The chain's CDR3 is CASSLVGQPAREQYF. In nucleotides, the CDR3 is TGCGCCAGCAGCTTGGTCGGGCAGCCTGCTAGGGAGCAGTACTTC.

The gene calls are TRBV2 and TRBJ2-4; a possible D gene is TRBD1 (5 bases). Germline-derived CDR1 and CDR2 are SNHLY and FYNNEI. The CDR3 is 12 amino acids. With 8 bases removed from V and 6 bases from J, the gap between germline ends came to 11 bases. DNA of the CDR3: TGTGCCAGCGGGGTAGGGGTAAACATTCAGTACTTC. Translated: CASGVGVNIQYF.

This chain uses TRBV27 with TRBJ1-6; D might be TRBD1 (6 bases). Between the trimmed V and J ends, which lost 9 bases and 1 base, there was a span of 13 bases. Per germline, CDR1 MNHEY and CDR2 SMNVEV (reference sequence). CDR3 length: 15 amino acids. CDR3 in DNA: TGTGCCAGTCTTCCAGGGGTGTCCTATAATTCACCCCTCCACTTT. The encoded protein is CASLPGVSYNSPLHF.

The rearrangement joins TRBV20-1 to TRBJ1-1; D may be TRBD1 (5 bases). The V end lost 5 bases, the J end lost 0 bases, and 16 bases lay between the germline ends. Looked up from germline, CDR1 is DFQATT and CDR2 is SNEGSKA (reference sequence). The CDR3 runs to 15 residues. The CDR3 protein is CSARTGPAVNTEAFF. CDR3 coding DNA: TGCAGTGCTCGGACGGGGCCGGCGGTGAACACTGAAGCTTTCTTT.

In this sample, this clonotype turned up a few times. The V gene is TRBV4-1, the J gene TRBJ2-1; no firm D call. The CDR3 spans 13 residues. Germline CDR1 is MGHRA and CDR2 is YSYEKL. The V and J ends lost 0 bases and 4 bases respectively, with 4 bases between them. The DNA of the CDR3 is TGCGCCAGCAGCCAAGATCTATACAATGAGCAGTTCTTC. This codes for CASSQDLYNEQFF.

The chain joins TRBV20-1 to TRBJ2-7; D remains ambiguous. The CDR3 has 12 residues. V lost 3 bases and J lost 4, with 10 bases in between. The germline CDR1 and CDR2 sequences are DFQATT and SNEGSKA (reference sequence). CDR3 DNA: TGCAGTGCTAGGTCCCCCGAGTACGAGCAGTACTTC. Encoded protein: CSARSPEYEQYF.

This clonotype was seen a few times. The gene calls are TRBV13 and TRBJ2-7; weak D call: TRBD1 (5 bases). The CDR3 loop spans 15 amino acids. V was clipped by 0 bases and J by 4 bases, with 13 bases between them. Germline V gene lookup returns CDR1 PRHDT and CDR2 FYEKMQ (reference sequence). The CDR3 here is CASSLGRGALYEQYF. The CDR3 DNA follows: TGTGCCAGCAGCTTAGGCCGTGGGGCTCTTTACGAGCAGTACTTC. Variable domain in full (rest from reference TRBV13 and TRBJ2-7): AAGVIQSPRHLIKEKRETATLKCYPIPRHDTVYWYQQGPGQDPQFLISFYEKMQSDKGSIPDRFSAQQFSDYHSELNMSSLELGDSALYFCASSLGRGALYEQYFGPGTRLTVT.

A note on this clonotype: The junction and the germline gene differ at one end; a read error may be behind it. V gene TRBV2 combines with J gene TRBJ1-3; D unclear. Germline V gene sequence: CDR1 SNHLY, CDR2 FYNNEI. This CDR3 has 12 residues. DNA of the CDR3: TGCGCCAGCAGTGAGACTGGAAACACCATATATTTT. Protein sequence: CASSETGNTIYF.

This chain connects TRBV20-1 to TRBJ2-1; D is possibly TRBD2 (5 bases). Deletions cut 5 bases from V and 0 bases from J, with 11 bases between. CDR1 DFQATT and CDR2 SNEGSKA come from the germline V gene (reference sequence). There are 14 residues in the CDR3. CDR3 loop: CSARGGYSYNEQFF. In DNA form, the CDR3 reads TGCAGTGCTCGTGGCGGGTACTCCTACAATGAGCAGTTCTTC.

The chain combines TRBV24-1 with TRBJ2-5; D uncertain. Judging by the DNA end, TRBJ2-1 fits better; the J call may be wrong. Germline V gives CDR1 KGHDR, CDR2 SFDVKD. CDR3 length equals 14 residues. CDR3 protein: CATRTRGPYNEQFF. CDR3 sequence (DNA): TGTGCCACCAGAACACGCGGACCCTACAATGAGCAGTTCTTC.

The genes are TRBV7-9 and TRBJ2-2, with 7 bases identical to TRBD1. The CDR3 runs 16 residues. CDR1 and CDR2 from the germline V gene are SEHNR and FQNEAQ (reference sequence). Losses at the gene ends were 3 bases for V and 1 base for J; bases not matched to a gene: 5. CDR3 region: CASSFTRDRNTGELFF. For the CDR3, the DNA is TGTGCCAGCAGCTTCACCCGGGACAGGAACACCGGGGAGCTGTTTTTT.

In its sample, this clonotype was seen a few times. The genes are TRBV11-2 and TRBJ2-1; 9 bases are shared with TRBD2. This CDR3 is built from 18 residues. V was clipped by 0 bases and J by 0 bases; unmatched bases: 6. In germline, CDR1 is SGHAT, CDR2 FQNNGV. CDR3 sequence (DNA): TGTGCCAGCAGCTTAGAACGGCTAGCGGGGAACTCCTACAATGAGCAGTTCTTC. It encodes CASSLERLAGNSYNEQFF.

This clonotype was counted only a few times. The chain uses TRBV20-1 and TRBJ2-6, with TRBD1 matching 8 bases. The CDR3 is 17 amino acids. The V segment lost 5 bases and the J segment 0 bases; nucleotides outside the gene matches: 9. Germline V gene sequence: CDR1 DFQATT, CDR2 SNEGSKA (reference sequence). The DNA of the CDR3 is TGCAGTGCTTCCACCGGGACAGGCGGCTCTGGGGCCAACGTCCTGACTTTC. Its translation is CSASTGTGGSGANVLTF.